The T cell receptor beta chain under discussion was sequenced for a study of blood T cell repertoires in COVID-19. Looking at the study overall: From T cells, B-cell-depleted T cells, or PBMCs came the material, which was cDNA or gDNA.

CDR3 size: 14 residues. V lost 1 base to trimming and J lost 8 bases; unmatched junction nucleotides: 5. Per the germline V gene, CDR1 is SGHTA and CDR2 is FQGNSA. Profiling relied on immunoSEQ multiplex PCR, and the TCRdb table lists in-frame clones only, not all of them. The table has about 200,000 clones, around 88% seen once. The clonotype was recovered from a man aged 18 to 35 with active or convalescent COVID-19. The rearrangement links TRBV7-2 to TRBJ2-1, with TRBD1 matching over 7 bases. Sequencing used peripheral blood. DNA for the CDR3: TGTGCCAGCAGCTTAGTACGGGGACAGCATGAGCAGTTCTTC. Its translation: CASSLVRGQHEQFF.